This TCR beta chain was captured by sequencing in a study of regulatory T cells in long-lasting Graves disease. Indicated time point: newly diagnosed GD, antithyroid drugs for less than 3 months. RNA extracted from PBMCs served as the sequencing template. Combining iRepertoire HTBI primers with Arm-PCR of CDR3 regions, the authors built TCR beta libraries. TCRdb processed the multiplex PCR reads anew with MiXCR; each CDR3 protein has one entry. This sample has around 480,000 distinct CDR3 sequences, with more than 15% found just once. This sample also appeared in a second study, on T cells in Graves' hyperthyroidism and ophthalmopathy. That source reports: Stable Graves' hyperthyroidism denoted no ophthalmopathy progression over 18 months. Clinical symptoms, serum thyroxine, TRAb, thyroid ultrasound and orbital computed tomography established diagnosis. Primed by the HTBI set, a first-round RT-PCR was run on the TCR CDR3.

Sequencing used peripheral blood mononuclear cells (PBMCs), obtained at new diagnosis, from a patient treated with antithyroid drugs. The TCR sequence derives from a woman aged 40-65 years with Graves disease.

The CDR3 sequence is CATSAEELSYEQYF. CDR3 nucleotide sequence: TGTGCCACCAGTGCCGAAGAGCTCTCCTACGAGCAGTACTTC. The chain has TRBV24-1 and TRBJ2-7; D is uncertain. Looked up from germline, CDR1 is KGHDR and CDR2 is SFDVKD. The CDR3 runs 14 residues. V was cut by 5 bases and J by 0 bases, with 10 bases left in between.